Each of the 18 T cell receptor beta chains below was sequenced from the same sample in a study of T-cell memory formation after mild COVID-19. Using its own MiXCR run on the 5' RACE reads, TCRdb lists one record per CDR3 protein. The sample consists of roughly 42,000 distinct CDR3 sequences, under 7.5% of them appearing once. Material for sequencing was PBMCs or a T cell subset sorted from them (not recorded which). The receptors shown here come from a man younger than 35 who had mild COVID-19 (a few samples of this study predate the infection). Cell type and time point are not known.

This clonotype was seen ten or more times. The V call is TRBV12-3 or TRBV12-4, the J call TRBJ2-7, with D tentatively TRBD1 (6 bases). V was pared by 1 base and J by 3 bases, with 10 bases between. The length of the CDR3 is 14 residues. Written as DNA, the CDR3 is TGTGCCAGCAGTTTAGGGCAGGGGAACTACGAGCAGTACGTC. Translating gives CASSLGQGNYEQYV.

This clonotype was counted between two and nine times. This chain joins TRBV29-1 and TRBJ1-1, with 7 bases fitting TRBD1. Trimming took 8 bases from V and 0 from J; bases not matched to a gene: 6. The CDR3 runs 13 residues. Germline V gene data show CDR1 as SQVTM and CDR2 as ANQGSEA. The DNA for the CDR3 is TGCAGCATAAAGGGACAGCTGAACACTGAAGCTTTCTTT. Its translation: CSIKGQLNTEAFF.

The rearrangement uses TRBV28 and TRBJ1-1, with a possible D match to TRBD1 (5 bases). The CDR3 has 13 amino acids. The germline CDR1 and CDR2 sequences are MDHEN and SYDVKM. The V and J ends lost 7 bases and 4 bases respectively, with 13 bases between them. The CDR3 here is CASTLYGTTEAFF. The DNA of the CDR3 is TGTGCCAGCACCCTATATGGGACCACTGAAGCTTTCTTT.

This chain links TRBV7-2 with TRBJ2-3; 8 nucleotides align to TRBD1. CDR3 length: 15 residues. Germline V gene sequence: CDR1 SGHTA, CDR2 FQGNSA. V trimming: 5 bases; J trimming: 6 bases; junction bases outside the gene matches: 10. The CDR3 loop is CASSKGQGWTDTQYF. The CDR3 region has the DNA TGTGCCAGCAGCAAAGGACAGGGATGGACGGATACGCAGTATTTT.

This clonotype was recorded a few times. V gene TRBV7-6 combines with J gene TRBJ2-2; TRBD2 matches at 8 bases. CDR1 is SGHVS and CDR2 is FNYEAQ in the germline V gene. Trimming took 5 bases from V and 1 from J; bases not matched to a gene: 3. The CDR3 has 15 residues. CDR3 loop: CASSPAGENTGELFF. As DNA, the CDR3 is TGTGCCAGCAGCCCAGCGGGGGAGAACACCGGGGAGCTGTTTTTT.

This clonotype appeared many times. The chain joins TRBV9 to TRBJ2-3; D ambiguous. The length of the CDR3 is 14 residues. Germline CDR1 is SGDLS and CDR2 is YYNGEE. V lost 4 bases and J 2 bases, leaving 11 bases between the germline ends. Here the CDR3 DNA reads TGTGCCAGCAGCATGTATTCGGACACAGATACGCAGTATTTT. It yields the protein CASSMYSDTDTQYF.

The V call is TRBV7-9, the J call TRBJ1-1; D call uncertain. The germline CDR1 and CDR2 sequences are SEHNR and FQNEAQ (reference sequence). The CDR3 runs 13 residues. Deletions cut 1 base from V and 0 bases from J, with 3 bases between. The DNA for the CDR3 is TGTGCCAGCAGCTTAGACATGAACACTGAAGCTTTCTTT. Amino acid sequence: CASSLDMNTEAFF.

The chain employs TRBV7-3 and TRBJ2-2, with D maybe TRBD2 (7 bases). The germline V gene encodes CDR1 SGHTA and CDR2 FQGTGA. V was pared by 4 bases and J by 3 bases, with 15 bases between. The CDR3 is 16 amino acids. CDR3 DNA: TGTGCCAGCAGCTACCTGGGGGGGGCTGACACCGGGGAGCTGTTTTTT. Its translation is CASSYLGGADTGELFF.

The V call is TRBV5-1, the J call TRBJ2-1, with D unclear. CDR1 is SGHRS and CDR2 is YFSETQ in the germline V gene. The V end lost 3 bases, the J end lost 15 bases, and 16 bases lay between the germline ends. The CDR3 is 12 amino acids. The CDR3 DNA is TGCGCCAGCAGCTACGAGATCACGAGGCCGTTCTTC. Translated: CASSYEITRPFF.

This clonotype was observed a handful of times. The rearrangement uses TRBV6-5 and TRBJ2-4; D gene ambiguous. This CDR3 is built from 11 residues. Germline CDR1 MNHEY, CDR2 SVGAGI. The V end lost 5 bases, the J end lost 7 bases, and 6 bases lay between the germline ends. This chain's CDR3 is CASSTHNIQYF. For the CDR3, the DNA is TGTGCCAGCAGTACCCATAACATTCAGTACTTC.

The rearrangement uses TRBV5-1 and TRBJ2-2, with D possibly TRBD1 on 6 matching bases. V dropped 4 bases and J dropped 3 bases, with 16 bases sitting between them. Per the germline V gene, CDR1 is SGHRS and CDR2 is YFSETQ. CDR3 length: 16 residues. The CDR3 loop is CASSIRQATHTGELFF. Written as DNA, the CDR3 is TGCGCCAGCAGCATAAGACAGGCGACTCACACCGGGGAGCTGTTTTTT.

This clonotype has only a few counts. J is TRBJ2-5 and V is TRBV29-1; TRBD2 aligns across 12 bases. The CDR3 covers 15 residues. Germline V CDR1 and CDR2: SQVTM, ANQGSEA. J lost 1 base, V lost 6 bases, and 6 bases had no gene match. The CDR3 sequence is CSVAGTSGFQETQYF. The DNA of the CDR3 is TGCAGCGTAGCCGGGACTAGCGGGTTCCAAGAGACCCAGTACTTC.

This clonotype was counted a few times. The CDR3 reads CASSYRRGKPEGSTDTQYF. The DNA for the CDR3 is TGTGCCAGCAGTTACCGCCGGGGAAAACCCGAGGGTTCCACAGATACGCAGTATTTT. The J gene is TRBJ2-3, the V gene TRBV6-2 or TRBV6-3, with D maybe TRBD2 (5 bases). In germline, CDR1 is MNHEY, CDR2 SVGEGT. Trimming shortened V by 2 bases and J by 2 bases, and 23 bases separated the two germline ends. There are 19 residues in the CDR3.

This chain uses TRBV7-2 with TRBJ2-1, with D perhaps matching TRBD2 (5 bases). The CDR3 spans 12 residues. The germline V gene encodes CDR1 SGHTA and CDR2 FQGNSA. With 5 bases removed from V and 10 bases from J, the gap between germline ends came to 12 bases. The CDR3 reads CASSGRDREQFF. CDR3 sequence (DNA): TGTGCCAGCAGCGGGAGAGACCGGGAGCAGTTCTTC.

This rearrangement joins TRBV7-9 to TRBJ1-2; tentative D call: TRBD1 (5 bases). With 2 bases removed from V and 2 bases from J, the gap between germline ends came to 12 bases. The germline gives CDR1 SEHNR, CDR2 FQNEAQ (reference sequence). This CDR3 region has 15 residues. The CDR3 here is CASSLWGGANYGYTF. In DNA, the CDR3 is TGTGCCAGCAGCTTATGGGGGGGTGCGAACTATGGCTACACCTTC.

Only a few counts were recorded for this clonotype. The gene calls are TRBV11-3 and TRBJ2-3; 8 bases fit TRBD2. The CDR3 consists of 16 residues. J gave up 0 bases and V 4 bases, and 6 bases lay outside the gene matches. Per the germline V gene, CDR1 is SGHNT and CDR2 is YENEEA. CDR3 residues: CASSSGGFASTDTQYF. CDR3 in DNA: TGTGCCAGCAGCTCGGGGGGGTTCGCTAGCACAGATACGCAGTATTTT.

This clonotype showed up just a few times. The rearrangement joins TRBV12-3 or TRBV12-4 to TRBJ2-1, with D possibly TRBD2 on 5 matching bases. CDR3 length: 14 amino acids. V dropped 1 base and J dropped 7 bases, with 11 bases sitting between them. This CDR3 is CASSLGSGHNEQFF. CDR3 DNA sequence: TGTGCCAGCAGTTTAGGGAGCGGTCATAATGAGCAGTTCTTC.

This clonotype was recorded a few times. The chain uses TRBV11-2 and TRBJ1-1; possible D gene TRBD1, 5 bases. Germline V CDR1 and CDR2: SGHAT, FQNNGV. The CDR3 loop spans 13 amino acids. Trimming removed 5 bases at V and 3 bases at J, with 10 bases between. The CDR3 DNA sequence: TGTGCCAGCAGCCAAGGGGTATACACTGAAGCTTTCTTT. It translates to CASSQGVYTEAFF.